Listed here are 6 T cell receptor beta chains from one sample, sequenced in a study of T cell responses to AZD1222 COVID-19 vaccine. Sequenced by immunoSEQ multiplex PCR; TCRdb stores in-frame clones only, minus some. Of about 84,000 clones in the sample, 80% to 90% were seen once. The sequencing here drew on peripheral blood, taken 28 days after the second AZD1222 dose. These TCRs come from an adult who received the AZD1222 COVID-19 vaccine.

This CDR3 is CASSLGPGQVAFF. In nucleotides, the CDR3 is TGTGCCAGCAGCTTAGGGCCGGGACAGGTAGCTTTCTTT. The chain couples TRBV7-8 to TRBJ1-1; 8 positions agree with TRBD1. This CDR3 spans 13 amino acids. The V gene end was trimmed by 1 base and the J gene end by 10 bases; junction bases not matched to a gene: 5. Per the germline V gene, CDR1 is SGHVS and CDR2 is FQNEAQ. The full variable domain, its missing parts supplied by reference TRBV7-8 and TRBJ1-1, is GAGVSQSPRYKVAKRGQDVALRCDPISGHVSLFWYQQALGQGPEFLTYFQNEAQLDKSGLPSDRFFAERPEGSVSTLKIQRTQQEDSAVYLCASSLGPGQVAFFGQGTRLTVV.

This chain uses TRBV6-5 with TRBJ2-2; unclear D gene. The V gene lost 5 bases and the J gene lost 5 bases, with 3 bases spanning the gap. The CDR3 is made up of 11 amino acids. Germline V gene lookup returns CDR1 MNHEY and CDR2 SVGAGI. The CDR3 nucleotides read TGTGCCAGCAGTACAACCGGGGAGCTGTTTTTT. This encodes CASSTTGELFF.

Concerning this clone: It is unclear where the CDR3 begins or ends on the DNA, so no DNA is shown, and the CDR3 is as TCRdb lists it. The chain's CDR3 is CASSLSAPFGAGELFF. This chain joins TRBV13 and TRBJ2-2; no check of the table's D call, TRBD2, against the DNA was made. Germline V gene sequence: CDR1 PRHDT, CDR2 FYEKMQ (reference sequence). The CDR3 length equals 16 residues, ends included.

This chain links TRBV27 with TRBJ1-5, with unresolved D. This CDR3 contains 13 residues. Trimming cost V 3 bases and J 5 bases, with 8 bases left between them. CDR1 is MNHEY and CDR2 is SMNVEV in the germline V gene (reference sequence). In DNA form, the CDR3 reads TGTGCCAGCAGTTTGGTGGAGGATCAGCCCCAGCATTTT. This encodes CASSLVEDQPQHF.

This sequence joins TRBV27 and TRBJ1-4; D is unclear. The V end lost 0 bases, the J end lost 8 bases, and 10 bases lay between the germline ends. This CDR3 has 14 amino acids. Germline V CDR1 and CDR2: MNHEY, SMNVEV (reference sequence). CDR3 nucleotide sequence: TGTGCCAGCAGTTTATCGGGTGGTTGGGAAAAACTGTTTTTT. Encoded protein: CASSLSGGWEKLFF.

This rearrangement joins TRBV14 to TRBJ2-2; tentatively, D is TRBD1 (6 bases). Trimming pared 4 bases from V and 4 bases from J, leaving 13 bases between. CDR1 is SGHDN, CDR2 FVKESK, per germline. The CDR3 covers 15 residues. As DNA, the CDR3 is TGTGCCAGCAGCCGAAGACAGGTATCCACCGGGGAGCTGTTTTTT. Its translation: CASSRRQVSTGELFF.